The 6 T cell receptor beta chains below all came from one sample that was sequenced in a study of blood T cell repertoires in COVID-19. The data were produced by immunoSEQ multiplex PCR, yet TCRdb's version contains in-frame clones alone and is incomplete. The sample contains approximately 180,000 clones, under 85% of which appear only once. The sequenced sample consisted of peripheral blood. These receptors came from a woman over 75 with acute or convalescent COVID-19.

The chain couples TRBV7-2 to TRBJ1-5; 7 bases fit TRBD1. J was trimmed by 4 bases and V by 5 bases; bases with no gene match: 11. The CDR3 extends over 16 amino acids. CDR1 is SGHTA and CDR2 is FQGNSA in the germline V gene. CDR3 in DNA: TGTGCCAGCAGCATGATAACGGGACAGAGGAATCAGCCCCAGCATTTT. This gives the protein CASSMITGQRNQPQHF.

V gene TRBV4-1 combines with J gene TRBJ1-5; D is undetermined. Trimming stripped 0 bases from V and 9 bases from J, with 9 bases between. Germline-derived CDR1 and CDR2 are MGHRA and YSYEKL. CDR3 length: 13 residues. The CDR3 coding sequence is TGCGCCAGCAGCCAAGAAGCCTGGGCGCCCCAGCATTTT. Amino acids: CASSQEAWAPQHF.

The chain links TRBV5-6 to TRBJ2-1; 7 bases match TRBD2. V lost 3 bases to trimming and J lost 12 bases; unmatched junction nucleotides: 6. In germline, CDR1 is SGHDT, CDR2 YYEEEE. CDR3 length: 12 amino acids. This chain's CDR3 is CASSWDYGMQFF. For the CDR3, the DNA is TGTGCCAGCAGCTGGGACTACGGGATGCAGTTCTTC.

The chain uses TRBV27 and TRBJ1-4; 11 bases are shared with TRBD1. CDR1 is MNHEY, CDR2 SMNVEV, per germline (reference sequence). Germline trimming cut 5 bases from V and 0 bases from J; bases unmatched to any gene: 5. The CDR3 contains 17 residues. The CDR3 region is CASSRGQGGPTNEKLFF. CDR3 nucleotide sequence: TGTGCCAGCAGTCGGGGACAGGGGGGACCAACTAATGAAAAACTGTTTTTT.

This clone was seen only once. The chain recombines TRBV28 with TRBJ1-5; the D gene is possibly TRBD1 (5 bases). The CDR3 has 14 amino acids. Germline V lookup: CDR1 MDHEN, CDR2 SYDVKM. V was cut by 2 bases and J by 7 bases, with 12 bases left in between. This CDR3 reads CASSLDQGGQPQHF. CDR3 coding DNA: TGTGCCAGCAGTTTAGACCAGGGCGGCCAGCCCCAGCATTTT.

This clone has just one count. The chain joins TRBV7-2 to TRBJ2-1; 8 bases match TRBD2. With V trimmed by 1 base and J by 6 bases, 2 bases remained unmatched. From germline, CDR1 is SGHTA and CDR2 FQGNSA. The CDR3 has 14 residues. The CDR3 spells CASSLDGGANEQFF. Here the CDR3 DNA reads TGTGCCAGCAGCTTAGACGGGGGGGCCAATGAGCAGTTCTTC.